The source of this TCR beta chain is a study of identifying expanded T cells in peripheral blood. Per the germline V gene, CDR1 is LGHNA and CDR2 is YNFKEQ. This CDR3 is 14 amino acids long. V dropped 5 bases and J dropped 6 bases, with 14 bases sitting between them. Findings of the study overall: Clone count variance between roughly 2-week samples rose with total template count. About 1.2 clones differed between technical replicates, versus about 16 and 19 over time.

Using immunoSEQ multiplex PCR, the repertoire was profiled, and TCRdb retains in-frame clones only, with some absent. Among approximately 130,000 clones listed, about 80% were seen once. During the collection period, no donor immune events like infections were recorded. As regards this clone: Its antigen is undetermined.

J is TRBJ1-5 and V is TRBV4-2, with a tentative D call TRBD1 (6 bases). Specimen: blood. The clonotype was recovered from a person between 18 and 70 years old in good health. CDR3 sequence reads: CASSMDRPGQPQHF. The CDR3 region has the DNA TGTGCCAGCAGCATGGACAGACCGGGTCAGCCCCAGCATTTT.